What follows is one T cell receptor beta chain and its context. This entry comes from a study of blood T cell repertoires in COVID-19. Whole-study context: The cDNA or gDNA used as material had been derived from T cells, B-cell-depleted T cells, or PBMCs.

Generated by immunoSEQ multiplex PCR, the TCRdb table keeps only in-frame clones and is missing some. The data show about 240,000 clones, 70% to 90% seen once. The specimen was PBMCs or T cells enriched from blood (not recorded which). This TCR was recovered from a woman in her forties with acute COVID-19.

CDR3: CASGWDRGEETQYF. DNA for the CDR3: TGTGCTAGTGGCTGGGACAGGGGGGAGGAGACCCAGTACTTC. The chain recombines TRBV12-5 with TRBJ2-5; TRBD1 agrees at 11 bases. The CDR3 sequence is 14 residues long. Losses at the gene ends were 6 bases for V and 5 bases for J; bases not matched to a gene: 5. Per germline, CDR1 LGHNT and CDR2 FRNRAP.